A single sample gave rise to the 15 T cell receptor beta chains below, sequenced in a study of identical twins. MiXCR, run by TCRdb on the 5' RACE reads, gives a single entry per CDR3 protein. The sample consists of over 200,000 distinct CDR3 sequences, over 9.5% of them appearing once. Sequenced sample: memory T cells sorted from blood. The source of these receptors is a man aged 50 or older in good health.

For this clonotype: Germline and junction disagree at one end, which may indicate a read error. The rearrangement links TRBV20-1 to TRBJ1-3; D uncertain. This CDR3 region has 13 residues. Germline V gene data show CDR1 as DFQATT and CDR2 as SNEGSKA (reference sequence). The DNA for the CDR3 is TGCAGTGCTCGCTGGGAGGGAGGAAACCCCATATATTTT. Protein sequence: CSARWEGGNPIYF.

Worth noting for this clonotype: One end of the junction fails to match germline, which may point to a read error. V and J are TRBV4-3 and TRBJ2-2, with D possibly being TRBD2 (6 bases). This CDR3 spans 15 amino acids. Germline loops: CDR1 LGHNA, CDR2 YSLEER. CDR3 bases: TGCGCCAGCAGCTCCCTCCGGGAGACCACCGGGGAGCCGTTTTTT. Translated, it gives CASSSLRETTGEPFF.

In its sample, this clonotype was seen many times. The chain combines TRBV28 with TRBJ1-5; D is perhaps TRBD1 (6 bases). The germline V gene encodes CDR1 MDHEN and CDR2 SYDVKM. The ends were cut back, 6 bases at V and 2 bases at J, with 17 bases in the middle. This CDR3 has 16 residues. CDR3 loop: CASSPTGLAGNQPQHF. CDR3 in DNA: TGTGCCAGCAGCCCGACAGGATTAGCGGGCAATCAGCCCCAGCATTTT.

This clonotype appeared many times. The J gene is TRBJ2-7, the V gene TRBV28; TRBD1 agrees at 12 bases. CDR3 length: 15 residues. Germline lookup yields CDR1 MDHEN and CDR2 SYDVKM. V shed 5 bases and J 6 bases; nucleotides not matched to a gene: 8. The CDR3 DNA is TGTGCCAGCAGTCCTCTGGGACAGGGGGCGAGCGAGCAGTACTTC. This sequence encodes CASSPLGQGASEQYF.

The V call is TRBV20-1, the J call TRBJ2-7; 11 nucleotides match TRBD2. The germline V gene encodes CDR1 DFQATT and CDR2 SNEGSKA (reference sequence). The V segment lost 2 bases and the J segment 3 bases; nucleotides outside the gene matches: 6. The CDR3 has 15 residues. Here the CDR3 DNA reads TGCAGTGCTAGAAATAGCGGGAGGGCAAACTACGAGCAGTACTTC. This codes for CSARNSGRANYEQYF.

This clonotype was seen more than once but under ten times. The chain uses TRBV12-5 and TRBJ2-2; 8 positions agree with TRBD1. CDR3 size: 17 residues. J was trimmed by 1 base and V by 4 bases; bases with no gene match: 8. The germline CDR1 and CDR2 sequences are LGHNT and FRNRAP. As DNA, the CDR3 is TGTGCTAGTGGTTCAGGGGGCGACAGCCGGAACACCGGGGAGCTGTTTTTT. Translated: CASGSGGDSRNTGELFF. Looking up the rest from reference TRBV12-5 and TRBJ2-2 gives the full variable domain: DARVTQTPRHKVTEMGQEVTMRCQPILGHNTVFWYRQTMMQGLELLAYFRNRAPLDDSGMPKDRFSAEMPDATLATLKIQPSEPRDSAVYFCASGSGGDSRNTGELFFGEGSRLTVL.

V is TRBV15 and J is TRBJ2-2, with TRBD2 identical over 9 bases. Per germline, CDR1 LNHNV and CDR2 YYDKDF (reference sequence). This CDR3 spans 17 amino acids. Trimming took 0 bases from V and 4 from J; bases not matched to a gene: 6. The CDR3 nucleotides are TGTGCCACCAGCAGAGAAATTACTAGCGGGTCCACCGGGGAGCTGTTTTTT. The encoded protein is CATSREITSGSTGELFF.

The CDR3 spells CSARGPTGGAGNTIYF. The CDR3 nucleotides read TGCAGTGCTAGGGGCCCAACTGGAGGGGCTGGAAACACCATATATTTT. The chain uses TRBV20-1 and TRBJ1-3, with TRBD1 as a possible D gene (5 bases). This CDR3 is built from 16 residues. The V gene lost 3 bases and the J gene lost 2 bases, with 17 bases spanning the gap. Germline CDR1 DFQATT, CDR2 SNEGSKA (reference sequence).

This clonotype was seen many times. This chain joins TRBV7-9 and TRBJ2-1, with D perhaps TRBD1 (6 bases). Per the germline V gene, CDR1 is SEHNR and CDR2 is FQNEAQ (reference sequence). CDR3 length: 14 residues. The V end lost 8 bases, the J end lost 4 bases, and 15 bases lay between the germline ends. CDR3 in DNA: TGTGCCAGCCACAGGGAAAAAGAGTACAATGAGCAGTTCTTC. It encodes CASHREKEYNEQFF.

This clonotype turned up a few times. The chain combines TRBV18 with TRBJ2-1, with 9 bases identical to TRBD1. Germline V lookup: CDR1 KGHSH, CDR2 LQKENI. Trimming cost V 6 bases and J 2 bases; bases outside gene matches: 14. The CDR3 is 18 residues long. The CDR3 reads CASSPNTGGGFTYNEQFF. DNA of the CDR3: TGTGCCAGCTCGCCTAATACAGGGGGCGGGTTTACCTACAATGAGCAGTTCTTC.

The V and J genes are TRBV7-8 and TRBJ2-3; D is possibly TRBD2 (5 bases). There are 16 residues in the CDR3. The germline gives CDR1 SGHVS, CDR2 FQNEAQ. Trimming shortened V by 5 bases and J by 3 bases, and 18 bases separated the two germline ends. The CDR3 here is CASSPDPGGITDTQYF. CDR3 DNA sequence: TGTGCCAGCAGCCCGGACCCAGGAGGAATTACAGATACGCAGTATTTT.

This clonotype was found many times. The rearrangement links TRBV3-1 to TRBJ1-1, with a possible D match to TRBD1 (5 bases). CDR1 is LGHDT and CDR2 is YNNKEL in the germline V gene (reference sequence). V lost 5 bases and J 10 bases, leaving 11 bases between the germline ends. The CDR3 contains 11 residues. The CDR3 sequence is CASSGGTPAFF. CDR3 nucleotide sequence: TGTGCCAGCAGCGGTGGGACTCCAGCTTTCTTT.

This clonotype was counted ten times or more. The chain combines TRBV4-1 with TRBJ2-1; TRBD2 matches at 9 bases. The CDR3 length is 17 residues. The V gene's germline CDR1 is MGHRA and CDR2 YSYEKL. V lost 3 bases to trimming and J lost 1 base; unmatched junction nucleotides: 7. The CDR3 loop is CASSQAPSGISYNEQFF. The CDR3 DNA sequence: TGCGCCAGCAGCCAGGCACCTAGCGGGATTTCCTACAATGAGCAGTTCTTC.

Only a few counts were recorded for this clonotype. This chain connects TRBV10-3 to TRBJ2-2; the match to TRBD2 covers 13 bases. The V and J ends lost 7 bases and 6 bases, in that order; junction bases with no gene match: 8. The CDR3 extends over 16 amino acids. CDR1 is ENHRY and CDR2 is SYGVKD in the germline V gene. The CDR3 loop is CAIKITSGGAAGELFF. DNA of the CDR3: TGTGCCATCAAGATTACTAGCGGGGGGGCCGCCGGGGAGCTGTTTTTT.

V gene TRBV5-1 combines with J gene TRBJ2-3; D might be TRBD2 (7 bases). This CDR3 spans 15 amino acids. V lost 4 bases to trimming and J lost 2 bases, with 14 bases between them. Germline V gene sequence: CDR1 SGHRS, CDR2 YFSETQ. DNA for the CDR3: TGCGCCAGCAGCACCGGGGGGCGCACCACAGATACGCAGTATTTT. Amino acids: CASSTGGRTTDTQYF.